Sequencing of this T cell receptor beta chain was carried out in a study of tumor-infiltrating lymphocytes in primary liver carcinoma (dated by TCRdb to between 2016 and 2019). In the study overall: Surgical resection was performed in China between November 2015 and 2016 on four to six patients with histopathologically diagnosed primary liver carcinoma. Hepatocellular carcinoma (four) or combined HCC and intrahepatic cholangiocarcinoma (one) was present in the five patients, who were three men and two women aged 30 to 69 years. Tumors of the five patients were stage T1-T3 N0M0 with maximum diameters of about 4.2 to 10 cm. Roughly 3.65 to 7.5 million productive TCRbeta reads were obtained per sample, and no significant difference in read depth was found between tissue types. The study combined TCRbeta repertoire sequencing, expression microarrays and whole-exome sequencing across five regions of each liver tumor, with adjacent normal tissue and blood. TCRbeta repertoire sequencing covered 35 or so specimens from 5 patients: roughly 25 tumor regions, 5 adjacent noncancerous liver tissues and 5 peripheral blood samples. Technical replicate repertoires showed high reproducibility, with mean shared-clone rates near 0.89 and correlation coefficients above 0.95.

A constant-region primer and ProtoScript II reverse transcriptase were used to reverse-transcribe TCRbeta-specific cDNA from roughly 480 ng total RNA. Construction of the TCRbeta libraries relied on three nested rounds of multiplex PCR, following a slightly modified ARM-PCR procedure. Sample barcodes and Illumina adapters were attached in a final 25-cycle PCR using Deep VentR polymerase. Before sequencing, amplicons between 200 and 500 bp were purified from gel using a QIAquick gel extraction kit. TCRbeta amplicons were sequenced on an Illumina HiSeq 2500 with 250-bp paired-end reads. In the authors' own workflow: To recover full CDR3 sequences, reads were quality-trimmed using Trimmomatic v0.33 and paired reads were then merged using FLASH v1.2.11. V, D and J germline segments were assigned to the rearranged TCRbeta sequences using MiGEC v1.2.1b. VDJtools v1.0.0 computed clonotype statistics and Shannon-Wiener diversity indices. Except for diversity analysis, only the 250 most abundant clonotypes of each sample were used in subsequent analyses to reduce sampling bias. TCRdb trimmed public reads at Q25 via fastp, called clones via MiXCR and kept in-frame beta chains. CDR3 protein duplicates are merged, each entry listing the most common genes and DNA. Here the V and J calls rest on TCRdb's processing, not on the authors' analysis. Counted in this sample were roughly 330,000 distinct CDR3 sequences; less than 65% of them appeared once. Under 8% of the sample is held by the ten biggest clonotypes.

Blood RNA was extracted from unsorted whole blood using TRIzol reagent, and germline DNA was obtained with the DNeasy Blood & Tissue kit. At the time of sampling, the patients were treatment-naive and had chronic HBV infection. Before surgery, 3.5 to 4 milliliters of peripheral blood were drawn into K2EDTA tubes. About this clonotype itself: Its binding antigen is unknown. One end of the junction fails to match germline, which may point to a read error.

Overall results and qualifications from the work: Only the TCR beta chain was sequenced, so true repertoire diversity is likely underestimated because unpaired alpha chains were not captured. Only 4 or 5 patients were included in the study, and the authors note that the findings should be validated in a larger study. The top 250 clones accounted for a significantly greater share of the repertoire in tumors than in blood (p = 0.039). Pairs of tumor regions showed greater repertoire overlap (mean about 36%) than tumor-adjacent pairs (17%) or tumor-blood pairs (roughly 14%), which is consistent with antigen-driven expansion. Comparison of CD4+ and CD8+ T cell repertoires was precluded by the use of bulk unsorted samples.

The origin of this receptor is a man in his forties with primary liver carcinoma and hepatitis B virus infection. Sequencing was performed on peripheral blood.

The CDR3 protein: CTSSFSGRADYGYTF. The bases read TGTACCAGCAGCTTCTCCGGGAGGGCCGACTATGGCTACACCTTC. The V gene is TRBV5-5 and the J gene is TRBJ1-2; no D gene can be assigned with confidence. CDR1 SGHKS and CDR2 YYEKEE were looked up in the germline V gene (reference sequence). From the cysteine through the phenylalanine, the CDR3 covers 15 amino acids. Only the CDR3 DNA is retained, 45 bases long and in frame from the first base. Beyond the CDR3, the reference TRBV5-5 and TRBJ1-2 genes provide the residues; the full variable domain reads: DAGVTQSPTHLIKTRGQQVTLRCSPISGHKSVSWYQQVLGQGPQFIFQYYEKEERGRGNFPDRFSARQFPNYSSELNVNALLLGDSALYLCTSSFSGRADYGYTFGSGTRLTVV.